These T cell receptor beta chains were read from a single sample in a study of T cells after yellow fever vaccination. In TCRdb, the 5' RACE reads were re-called with MiXCR into one record per CDR3 protein. The sample consists of more than 300,000 distinct CDR3 sequences, about 6.9% of them appearing once. This material consisted of PBMCs, taken roughly 47 days after the first yellow fever vaccination. The source of these receptors is a man younger than 35 who received the YFV17D yellow fever vaccine. The CDR3 runs from the conserved cysteine through the conserved F or W. D genes are given only for firm matches. Clone size is stated in some rows and not others, as once, few, many or a class when expanded.

size,J,V,D,DNA,CDR3
few,TRBJ2-3,TRBV7-2,NA,TGTGCCAGCAGCTTAGGGCAGGCAGATACGCAGTATTTT,CASSLGQADTQYF
few,TRBJ1-5,TRBV6-1,NA,TGTGCCAGCAGCAACCTAGATAGCAATCAGCCCCAGCATTTT,CASSNLDSNQPQHF
few,TRBJ2-3,TRBV12-3/TRBV12-4,TRBD2,TGTGCCAGCAGTTTTTTAGCGGGGGTTAACACAGATACGCAGTATTTT,CASSFLAGVNTDTQYF
few,TRBJ1-5,TRBV2,NA,TGTGCCAGCTCTAGCGGGGAATTCGGCAATCAGCCCCAGCATTTT,CASSSGEFGNQPQHF
NA,TRBJ2-3,TRBV18,NA,TGTGCCAGCTCACCCAGCCCCGGCGGGGGCGCAGATACGCAGTATTTT,CASSPSPGGGADTQYF
NA,TRBJ2-3,TRBV12-3/TRBV12-4,TRBD1,TGTGCCAGCAGTCCGAATAACCGGGACAGGGTATCAGCAGATACGCAGTATTTT,CASSPNNRDRVSADTQYF
NA,TRBJ1-5,TRBV2,TRBD1,TGTGCCAGCAGCGGGGACAGGGGGAAAGGTAGTAATTCGCGACAGCCCCAGCATTTT,CASSGDRGKGSNSRQPQHF
NA,TRBJ2-5,TRBV27,NA,TGTGCCAGCAGTTTACGGTGGCAGCAAGAGACCCAGTACTTC,CASSLRWQQETQYF
few,TRBJ1-6,TRBV2,TRBD1,TGTGCCAGCGGGACAGAGACCAATTCACCCCTCCACTTT,CASGTETNSPLHF
NA,TRBJ1-1,TRBV20-1,NA,TGCAGTGCTAGACACGTGAACACTGAAGCTTTCTTT,CSARHVNTEAFF
few,TRBJ1-5,TRBV10-3,TRBD1,TGTGCCATCAGTGAGCGAGGGGACAGGGAGAACCAGCCCCAGCATTTT,CAISERGDRENQPQHF
few,TRBJ1-6,TRBV5-1,NA,TGCGCCAGCAGCTTGCTCCCCTCACGGGATTCACCCCTCCACTTT,CASSLLPSRDSPLHF
NA,TRBJ2-3,TRBV5-1,NA,TGCGCCAGCAGCTTGAGCGTCAGCACAGATACGCAGTATTTT,CASSLSVSTDTQYF
NA,TRBJ2-4,TRBV7-6,NA,TGTGCCAGCAGCAGCCCGCTGGCGGCCAAAAACATTCAGTACTTC,CASSSPLAAKNIQYF
many,TRBJ2-5,TRBV3-1,NA,TGTGCCAGCAGCCGACTAGAGGGACAAGAGACCCAGTACTTC,CASSRLEGQETQYF
few,TRBJ1-5,TRBV12-3/TRBV12-4,NA,TGTGCCAGCAGTCCAGGGGACAGCAATCAGCCCCAGCATTTT,CASSPGDSNQPQHF
few,TRBJ1-6,TRBV5-1,NA,TGCGCCAGCAGCTTCGAGACAGAGGCTAATTCACCCCTCCACTTT,CASSFETEANSPLHF
few,TRBJ2-6,TRBV5-4,NA,TGTGCCAGCAGCCGAGACAGTTACTCTGGGGCCAACGTCCTGACTTTC,CASSRDSYSGANVLTF
once,TRBJ2-3,TRBV5-1,NA,TGCGCCAGCAGGGCGGTTGGGACTAGCACAGATACGCAGTATTTT,CASRAVGTSTDTQYF
NA,TRBJ2-2,TRBV7-3,NA,TGTGCCAGCAGCCCCCAGGGTGGGTCGAACACCGGGGAGCTGTTTTTT,CASSPQGGSNTGELFF
NA,TRBJ2-3,TRBV27,TRBD1,TGTGCCAGCAGCGACCGGGACAGTCGTGCAGATACGCAGTATTTT,CASSDRDSRADTQYF
many,TRBJ1-1,TRBV20-1,NA,TGCAGTGTTCGGGCCCGAGGGAACACTGAAGCTTTCTTT,CSVRARGNTEAFF
NA,TRBJ1-2,TRBV10-3,NA,TGTGCCATCAGTGTGGGCCAGGGGCCTTATGGCTACACCTTC,CAISVGQGPYGYTF
many,TRBJ2-1,TRBV7-3,TRBD2,TGTGCCAGCAGCGGATCTAGCGGGGGGGTGGAGAATGAGCAGTTCTTC,CASSGSSGGVENEQFF
NA,TRBJ1-5,TRBV4-1,TRBD1,TGCGCCAGCAGCCTGACCGGGACAGGAGATCAGCCCCAGCATTTT,CASSLTGTGDQPQHF
few,TRBJ1-5,TRBV5-8,NA,TGTGCCAGCAGTGGAAGGGTCAATCAGCCCCAGCATTTT,CASSGRVNQPQHF
many,TRBJ1-4,TRBV7-2,NA,TGTGCCAGCAGCCGGGGGTTTGGGGCAACTAATGAAAAACTGTTTTTT,CASSRGFGATNEKLFF
many,TRBJ1-2,TRBV3-1,NA,TGTGCCAGCAGCCCTGGACACTATGGCTACACCTTC,CASSPGHYGYTF
NA,TRBJ1-2,TRBV13,NA,TGTGCCAGCAGCTTAGGCCGGTCCAGGGTCTATGGCTACACCTTC,CASSLGRSRVYGYTF
many,TRBJ2-3,TRBV7-9,TRBD2,TGTGCCAGCAGCTCCTCGCGGGAGAGGGGACTAGATACGCAGTATTTT,CASSSSRERGLDTQYF
NA,TRBJ1-2,TRBV6-6,TRBD1,TGTGCCAGCAGCCACAGGGGGCACTATGGCTACACCTTC,CASSHRGHYGYTF
few,TRBJ1-2,TRBV4-2,TRBD1,TGTGCCAGCAGCCAAGATCACGTTTTTCTAGGGGGCGTTGGCTACACCTTC,CASSQDHVFLGGVGYTF